This passage covers 2 T cell receptor beta chains from one sample sequenced in a study of CD8+ T cells in alopecia areata (dated by TCRdb to 2016 to 2019). The time point tag for this specimen amounts to: baseline before oral tofacitinib. Receptor amplification or capture employed the immunoSEQ multiplex PCR assay. For TCR sequencing, RNA was extracted from every sample and reverse transcribed into cDNA to serve as template. TCRdb provides this immuneACCESS table in a form limited to in-frame rearrangements. Some clones are lacking; in checked studies, under half of them reflect an unresolved V gene, and why the rest are absent is not known. Recorded for this sample are some 210,000 clones; more than 45% of them occurred a single time. The leading ten clones occupy 0.45% of the sample. The material sequenced was CD4+ T cells sorted from blood, taken at week 0. These receptors originate from a human donor with alopecia areata.

The chain links TRBV7-9 to TRBJ1-1; unclear D gene. From germline, CDR1 is SEHNR and CDR2 FQNEAQ (reference sequence). The germline V and J ends were trimmed by 5 bases and 1 base, with 8 bases remaining between them. CDR3 length: 13 residues. For the CDR3, the DNA is TGTGCCAGCAGCCGGGAGGGGAACACTGAAGCTTTCTTT. Translating gives CASSREGNTEAFF.

The gene calls are TRBV7-9 and TRBJ2-7; D is uncertain. CDR1 and CDR2 (germline): SEHNR, FQNEAQ (reference sequence). This CDR3 is built from 14 residues. The V and J ends lost 4 bases and 2 bases respectively, with 12 bases between them. CDR3 amino acids: CASSSRGSAYEQYF. In DNA, the CDR3 is TGTGCCAGCAGCTCACGAGGCAGCGCCTACGAGCAGTACTTC.